This T cell receptor (beta chain) came from a study of PD-L1 blockade in urothelial cancer. Study-wide background: Median blood clonality was around 0.074, with about 86,000 unique TCRs.

The time point denotes: pretreatment peripheral blood. Trimming shortened V by 1 base and J by 6 bases, and 12 bases separated the two germline ends. Looked up from germline, CDR1 is GTSNPN and CDR2 is SVGIG (reference sequence). The CDR3 runs to 14 residues. The table came from immunoSEQ multiplex PCR; TCRdb's copy has only in-frame clones and leaves some out. The table shows roughly 51,000 clones, with 86% occurring only once. Sequencing used PBMCs, obtained around atezolizumab (anti-PD-L1) treatment. This sequence was found in a man aged 55 to 70 with urothelial cancer. The chain carries TRBV30 and TRBJ2-2; possible D gene TRBD1, 5 bases. CDR3 nucleotides: TGTGCCTGGAGTGAGCTAGTAGGGGCCGGGGAGCTGTTTTTT. Protein: CAWSELVGAGELFF.